This T cell receptor (beta chain) was captured by sequencing in a study of T cells in Graves' hyperthyroidism and ophthalmopathy. TCR beta CDR3 sequences were amplified from RNA transcripts. The HTBI primer set served for first-round RT-PCR of the TCR CDR3. TCRdb ran MiXCR on the multiplex PCR reads and lists one entry per CDR3 protein. The sample contains about 680,000 distinct CDR3 sequences, under 45% of which appear only once. The source is a woman in her thirties or forties with Graves' hyperthyroidism. The sample comprised blood.

CDR3 region: CATGTSGQETQYF. CDR3 DNA: TGTGCCACCGGGACTAGCGGACAAGAGACCCAGTACTTC. This chain connects TRBV24-1 to TRBJ2-5, with 11 nucleotides matching TRBD2. Per germline, CDR1 KGHDR and CDR2 SFDVKD. There are 13 residues in the CDR3. V lost 9 bases to trimming and J lost 2 bases; unmatched junction nucleotides: 1.